This is a list of T cell receptor beta chains from one sample in a study of cytomegalovirus exposure and HLA in healthy donors. Clones were sequenced by immunoSEQ multiplex PCR, and TCRdb holds only the in-frame ones, with some missing. This table holds fewer than 200,000 clones, less than 85% found once. Sequencing used PBMCs. These receptors all stem from a man in his fifties or sixties in good health and CMV-seronegative. The CDR3 runs from the conserved cysteine through the conserved F or W. D genes are given only for firm matches. Clone sizes are given selectively: once, few, many, or a class where the clone is expanded.

J	D	V	size	DNA	CDR3
TRBJ2-7	TRBD1	TRBV29-1	NA	TGCAGCGTAAGGACAGGGGGTAGCTACGAGCAGTACTTC	CSVRTGGSYEQYF
TRBJ1-3	TRBD1	TRBV5-4	NA	TGTGCCAGCAGCCTTCAGACAGGGGGATCTGGAAACACCATATATTTT	CASSLQTGGSGNTIYF
TRBJ2-1	TRBD1	TRBV5-1	NA	TGCGCCAGCAGGGACTTAGGGGGCTATAACAATGAGCAGTTCTTC	CASRDLGGYNNEQFF
TRBJ2-5	TRBD1	TRBV5-1	NA	TGCGCCAGCAGCAGAGACAGGGCTCAAGAGACCCAGTACTTC	CASSRDRAQETQYF
TRBJ1-1	NA	TRBV19	NA	TGTGCCAGTAGCCCTTTAGACAGACGGAACACTGAAGCTTTCTTT	CASSPLDRRNTEAFF
TRBJ2-1	TRBD1	TRBV4-1	NA	TGCGCCAGCAGCAAAGGACAGGGGATCCTTGGGGATGAGCAGTTCTTC	CASSKGQGILGDEQFF
TRBJ1-2	NA	TRBV28	NA	TGTGCCAGCAGTTTACCTGCAGGGGAAGCGGGCTACACCTTC	CASSLPAGEAGYTF
TRBJ1-1	TRBD1	TRBV28	NA	TGTGCCAGCGGAGGAGGGGGCTTTGGGAACACTGAAGCTTTCTTT	CASGGGGFGNTEAFF
TRBJ1-4	NA	TRBV25-1	NA	TGTGCCAGCACAGGGTCGGCTAATGAAAAACTGTTTTTT	CASTGSANEKLFF
TRBJ2-5	NA	TRBV5-1	NA	TGCGCCAGCACGGTTACGACAGGTCAAGAGACCCAGTACTTC	CASTVTTGQETQYF
TRBJ2-2	TRBD2	TRBV6-5	NA	TGTGCCAGCAGTTATGGGGCGGGAGGGCTCTCCGGGGAGCTGTTTTTT	CASSYGAGGLSGELFF
TRBJ2-2	TRBD2	TRBV19	NA	TGTGCCAGTAGTATGGGCGGGGGGAACACCGGGGAGCTGTTTTTT	CASSMGGGNTGELFF
TRBJ2-3	TRBD1	TRBV19	NA	TGTGCCAGTAGTTCCGGGACAGCCACAGATACGCAGTATTTT	CASSSGTATDTQYF
TRBJ2-7	NA	TRBV10-1	once	TGCGCCAGCAGTGAGCAGGCCTGGGACGAGCAGTACTTC	CASSEQAWDEQYF
TRBJ2-5	NA	TRBV7-9	few	TGTGCCAGCAGCTTAGCGGGCAGGGTAGGCACCCAGTACTTC	CASSLAGRVGTQYF
TRBJ2-3	TRBD1	TRBV6-1	few	TGTGCCAGCAGTGAAGCTGACAGGGGAATGGATACGCAGTATTTT	CASSEADRGMDTQYF
TRBJ2-1	NA	TRBV18	NA	TGTGCCAGCTCACCCGACAGCGTCACGTACAATGAGCAGTTCTTC	CASSPDSVTYNEQFF
TRBJ2-1	NA	TRBV5-1	NA	TGCGCCAGCAGCCCCCAAGCGGTAAGCTCCTACAATGAGCAGTTCTTC	CASSPQAVSSYNEQFF
TRBJ2-2	NA	TRBV7-9	NA	TGTGCCAGCAGCCCTAACGCTGGCACCGGGGAGCTGTTTTTT	CASSPNAGTGELFF
TRBJ1-1	NA	TRBV10-3	NA	TGTGCCATCAGTGAGTCCCTTTATCAGGGGAACACTGAAGCTTTCTTT	CAISESLYQGNTEAFF
TRBJ1-2	TRBD1	TRBV19	NA	TGTGCCAGTAGTCCCGACAGGGGGCCGGCGAACTATGGCTACACCTTC	CASSPDRGPANYGYTF
TRBJ1-2	TRBD1	TRBV30	few	TGTGCCGAGAAACAGGGGGATGGTGGCTACACCTTC	CAEKQGDGGYTF
TRBJ2-5	TRBD2	TRBV29-1	NA	TGCAGCGTTGGGACTAGCGGACGTCAAGAGACCCAGTACTTC	CSVGTSGRQETQYF
TRBJ2-5	TRBD2	TRBV7-2	NA	TGTGCCAGCAGCTCTGTAGCGGGCGAGACGGAGACCCAGTACTTC	CASSSVAGETETQYF
TRBJ2-7	TRBD1	TRBV6-5	NA	TGTGCCAGCAGTTACTCCGGGACAGTCTCCTACGAGCAGTACTTC	CASSYSGTVSYEQYF
TRBJ2-5	TRBD1	TRBV5-5	NA	TGTGCCAGCAGACCGTTCCGGGACAGCCAAGAGACCCAGTACTTC	CASRPFRDSQETQYF
TRBJ2-7	TRBD1	TRBV15	NA	TGTGCCACCAGCAGAGGAGGGGGCCCCTACGAGCAGTACTTC	CATSRGGGPYEQYF
TRBJ2-5	TRBD2	TRBV2	NA	TGTGCCAGCAGTGCCCTAGCGGGAGTAGGTGAGACCCAGTACTTC	CASSALAGVGETQYF
TRBJ1-4	TRBD1	TRBV6-5	NA	TGTGCCAGCAGTTACTCTTCCGGGACAGGGGATGAAAAACTGTTTTTT	CASSYSSGTGDEKLFF
TRBJ1-1	NA	TRBV9	NA	TGTGCCAGCAGCCCGATACCACAGGTAGGGAACACTGAAGCTTTCTTT	CASSPIPQVGNTEAFF
TRBJ2-1	TRBD2	TRBV5-4	NA	TGTGCCAGCAGCCGAGCGGGGGGGTCCTACAATGAGCAGTTCTTC	CASSRAGGSYNEQFF
TRBJ2-4	NA	TRBV9	few	TGTGCCAGCAGCGTAGAGGGGGTGATGGAAAACATTCAGTACTTC	CASSVEGVMENIQYF